The rows below give T cell receptor beta chains drawn from one sample of a study of patients and donors after allogeneic stem cell transplantation. A single record per CDR3 protein comes from TCRdb applying MiXCR to the RT-PCR reads. This sample yields approximately 250,000 distinct CDR3 sequences, of which about 14% are seen a single time; approximately 10% belongs to the top ten. The sequenced sample was blood, either unsorted or a sorted T cell fraction (not recorded which). The receptors stem from a human donor who was either an allogeneic HSCT recipient or a stem cell or donor lymphocyte infusion donor (not recorded which). It is not recorded whose cells these are; they may come from a transplant donor. CDR3s include the opening cysteine and the closing phenylalanine or tryptophan.

v_call: TRBV3-1; cdr3_aa: CASSQDMETQYF
v_call: TRBV7-2; cdr3_aa: CASSRQGGIGYEQYF
v_call: TRBV5-1; cdr3_aa: CASRGSMNTEAFF
v_call: TRBV12-3/TRBV12-4; cdr3_aa: CASSQGFVSSPLHF
v_call: TRBV6-5; cdr3_aa: CASSYSDLYGTDTQYF
v_call: TRBV3-1; cdr3_aa: CASSQETGLFGGEQYF
v_call: TRBV6-2/TRBV6-3; cdr3_aa: CASSSVLWDAQYF
v_call: TRBV25-1; cdr3_aa: CASSEGQGAYNEQFF
v_call: TRBV7-2; cdr3_aa: CASSSSSGGYEQYF
v_call: TRBV6-2/TRBV6-3; cdr3_aa: CASRPGGAYAFF
v_call: TRBV11-3; cdr3_aa: CASTDPSDTQYF
v_call: TRBV27; cdr3_aa: CASSMTVNTEAFF
v_call: TRBV5-6; cdr3_aa: CASSLGSTQETQYF
v_call: TRBV2; cdr3_aa: CASLGQGRTEAFF
v_call: TRBV10-3; cdr3_aa: CAITLGAPIYEQYF
v_call: TRBV15; cdr3_aa: CATSRTGGRYEQYF
v_call: TRBV10-3; cdr3_aa: CAITDRDREGNEQFF
v_call: TRBV5-6; cdr3_aa: CASSLGTRLAQNSEQYF
v_call: TRBV20-1; cdr3_aa: CSAPGLAGETQYF
v_call: TRBV5-1; cdr3_aa: CASSVGNNEQFF
v_call: TRBV9; cdr3_aa: CASSVEVRQDNEQFF
v_call: TRBV2; cdr3_aa: CASSSRETGIRTEAFF
v_call: TRBV5-1; cdr3_aa: CASSWLAAYNEQFF
v_call: TRBV6-1; cdr3_aa: CASSDFGGGGGGYGYTF
v_call: TRBV6-1; cdr3_aa: CASTETTIPLHF
v_call: TRBV7-3; cdr3_aa: CASSLIPGDYGYTF
v_call: TRBV3-1; cdr3_aa: CASSQGIGNSPLHF
v_call: TRBV20-1; cdr3_aa: CSATTGGGLTEAFF
v_call: TRBV6-2/TRBV6-3; cdr3_aa: CASSYSSQGYEQYF
v_call: TRBV20-1; cdr3_aa: CSAMGQNQPQHF
v_call: TRBV27; cdr3_aa: CASSLSPLGNYGYTF
v_call: TRBV30; cdr3_aa: CAWRLRAGPETQYF
v_call: TRBV5-1; cdr3_aa: CASSPHRPGAKNIQYF
v_call: TRBV19; cdr3_aa: CASSNRGRAGANVLTF
v_call: TRBV7-3; cdr3_aa: CASSLLGGVLNTEAFF
v_call: TRBV12-3/TRBV12-4; cdr3_aa: CASSYALAGEKLFF
v_call: TRBV10-3; cdr3_aa: CAISEGGGPDTQYF
v_call: TRBV18; cdr3_aa: CASSPGLAGDTYEQYF
v_call: TRBV4-2; cdr3_aa: CASSRRLAGGELFF
v_call: TRBV12-3/TRBV12-4; cdr3_aa: CASSFTGGAGELFF
v_call: TRBV5-1; cdr3_aa: CASRKGTGPNTEAFF
v_call: TRBV20-1; cdr3_aa: CSAPHSGFFSEQYF
v_call: TRBV20-1; cdr3_aa: CSATTGHNSPLHF
v_call: TRBV27; cdr3_aa: CASSWGGGTDTQYF
v_call: TRBV2; cdr3_aa: CASSEGTSSRTQYF
v_call: TRBV9; cdr3_aa: CASAGLAENTGELFF
v_call: TRBV4-1; cdr3_aa: CASSASGGLYEQYF
v_call: TRBV12-3/TRBV12-4; cdr3_aa: CASSSRSGGPNTGELFF
v_call: TRBV3-1; cdr3_aa: CASSQGRNSPLHF